The 21 T cell receptor beta chains reported below all come from one sample, sequenced in a study of cytomegalovirus exposure and HLA in healthy donors. The PCR had 60 Vbeta and 13 Jbeta primers. Method: immunoSEQ multiplex PCR; TCRdb's copy keeps in-frame clones and lacks some. The table records 50,000 to 65,000 clones, 82% of them present only once. Sequencing used PBMCs. All receptors come from a young woman in good health and CMV-seronegative.

This clone came up a few times. V and J are TRBV5-1 and TRBJ2-6; 7 bases are a match to TRBD1. V was clipped by 4 bases and J by 2 bases; unmatched bases: 15. This CDR3 has 19 residues. In germline, CDR1 is SGHRS, CDR2 YFSETQ. DNA of the CDR3: TGCGCCAGCAGCCCGCGAGTACAGGGGACGGAGGCTGGGGCCAACGTCCTGACTTTC. Amino acid sequence: CASSPRVQGTEAGANVLTF.

V gene TRBV27 combines with J gene TRBJ2-1; TRBD2 aligns across 8 bases. V trimming: 7 bases; J trimming: 5 bases; junction bases outside the gene matches: 10. This CDR3 spans 15 amino acids. The germline V gene has CDR1 MNHEY and CDR2 SMNVEV (reference sequence). Here the CDR3 reads CASTPRGRNNNEQFF. The CDR3, as DNA: TGTGCCAGCACCCCCCGCGGGAGGAATAACAATGAGCAGTTCTTC.

This clone was picked up one time. The rearrangement uses TRBV7-8 and TRBJ2-4; TRBD2 might be the D (5 bases). The CDR3 is 17 residues long. CDR1 is SGHVS, CDR2 FQNEAQ, per germline. The V gene lost 3 bases and the J gene lost 7 bases, with 22 bases spanning the gap. CDR3 bases: TGTGCCAGCAGCTTTGAGCGGACCCAAGAAATTGGGAACATTCAGTACTTC. Amino acids: CASSFERTQEIGNIQYF.

The V gene is TRBV15, the J gene TRBJ2-6; 7 bases agree with TRBD2. Germline values: CDR1 LNHNV, CDR2 YYDKDF (reference sequence). Germline trimming cut 1 base from V and 2 bases from J; bases unmatched to any gene: 8. This CDR3 region has 18 residues. The CDR3 region is CATSRGGGSLAGANVLTF. DNA for the CDR3: TGTGCCACCAGCAGAGGCGGCGGGAGCTTGGCTGGGGCCAACGTCCTGACTTTC.

This chain links TRBV11-2 with TRBJ2-5; no firm D call. This CDR3 is 14 amino acids long. The V gene lost 5 bases and the J gene lost 1 base, with 11 bases spanning the gap. CDR1 and CDR2 from the germline V gene are SGHAT and FQNNGV. CDR3 DNA sequence: TGTGCCAGCAGCCAACGGCCAGGCCAAGAGACCCAGTACTTC. Its protein is CASSQRPGQETQYF.

The CDR3, as DNA: TGCGCCAGCAGCTCAACAGGGGATCTTCTCCTCTACGAGCAGTACTTC. It is translated as CASSSTGDLLLYEQYF. The chain couples TRBV5-1 to TRBJ2-7; 7 bases fit TRBD1. The CDR3 is 16 residues long. Per germline, CDR1 SGHRS and CDR2 YFSETQ. Trimming at V came to 3 bases and at J to 3 bases, leaving 12 bases not matched to a gene.

The rearrangement links TRBV9 to TRBJ2-7, with a possible D match to TRBD2 (6 bases). The germline V gene has CDR1 SGDLS and CDR2 YYNGEE. The CDR3 is 16 residues long. Deletions cut 3 bases from V and 2 bases from J, with 18 bases between. Here the CDR3 DNA reads TGTGCCAGCAGCGCCCCCGGGACTGCTGGGGCCTACGAGCAGTACTTC. As protein: CASSAPGTAGAYEQYF. Variable domain in full (rest from reference TRBV9 and TRBJ2-7): DSGVTQTPKHLITATGQRVTLRCSPRSGDLSVYWYQQSLDQGLQFLIQYYNGEERAKGNILERFSAQQFPDLHSELNLSSLELGDSALYFCASSAPGTAGAYEQYFGPGTRLTVT.

The chain employs TRBV28 and TRBJ1-6, with 7 bases aligning to TRBD1. This CDR3 is built from 16 residues. Germline V gene data show CDR1 as MDHEN and CDR2 as SYDVKM. J lost 7 bases, V lost 6 bases, and 12 bases had no gene match. The CDR3, as DNA: TGTGCCAGCAGAACCCCTGGGCAGGGGGAGAATTCACCCCTCCACTTT. Its protein product is CASRTPGQGENSPLHF.

This chain joins TRBV7-2 and TRBJ2-2, with 14 bases matching TRBD2. V lost 3 bases, J lost 5 bases, and 5 bases stayed unmatched. This CDR3 has 17 residues. Germline values: CDR1 SGHTA, CDR2 FQGNSA. The CDR3 region has the DNA TGTGCCAGCAGCTTCTCAGGGACTAGCGGGAGAACCGGGGAGCTGTTTTTT. This codes for CASSFSGTSGRTGELFF.

CDR3 sequence: CAWSRLSGNTGELFF. The CDR3 region has the DNA TGTGCCTGGAGTCGACTTAGTGGGAACACCGGGGAGCTGTTTTTT. The genes are TRBV30 and TRBJ2-2; no clear D. Germline V CDR1 and CDR2: GTSNPN, SVGIG (reference sequence). Trimming took off 2 bases at V and 1 base at J, with 11 bases between the two ends. The CDR3 loop spans 15 amino acids.

This chain uses TRBV7-3 with TRBJ1-3; D remains ambiguous. The CDR3 covers 14 residues. V lost 4 bases to trimming and J lost 0 bases, with 7 bases between them. Germline V gene sequence: CDR1 SGHTA, CDR2 FQGTGA. As DNA, the CDR3 is TGTGCCAGCAGCTCTGGACTCTCTGGAAACACCATATATTTT. It translates to CASSSGLSGNTIYF.

This clone was counted once. This chain joins TRBV19 and TRBJ2-7, with D tentatively TRBD1 (5 bases). The length of the CDR3 is 14 residues. Germline values: CDR1 LNHDA, CDR2 SQIVND (reference sequence). With 3 bases removed from V and 3 bases from J, the gap between germline ends came to 12 bases. The CDR3 coding sequence is TGTGCCAGTAGTATCACCCCAGACAGCTACGAGCAGTACTTC. Translating it yields CASSITPDSYEQYF. Looking up the rest from reference TRBV19 and TRBJ2-7 gives the full variable domain: DGGITQSPKYLFRKEGQNVTLSCEQNLNHDAMYWYRQDPGQGLRLIYYSQIVNDFQKGDIAEGYSVSREKKESFPLTVTSAQKNPTAFYLCASSITPDSYEQYFGPGTRLTVT.

The chain employs TRBV27 and TRBJ2-1, with D perhaps matching TRBD2 (6 bases). V was cut by 6 bases and J by 6 bases, with 9 bases left in between. This CDR3 is built from 12 residues. Germline CDR1 reads MNHEY; CDR2 reads SMNVEV (reference sequence). In DNA form, the CDR3 reads TGTGCCAGCAGGAGGACTATCAATGAGCAGTTCTTC. This encodes CASRRTINEQFF.

J is TRBJ1-2 and V is TRBV28; 8 nucleotides line up with TRBD1. Germline V gene sequence: CDR1 MDHEN, CDR2 SYDVKM. Trimming removed 4 bases from V and 0 bases from J; junction bases left unmatched: 7. The CDR3 sequence is 16 residues long. CDR3 DNA sequence: TGTGCCAGCAGTTCGCCAGGACAGGGAGCTAACTATGGCTACACCTTC. It translates to CASSSPGQGANYGYTF.

The CDR3 DNA is TGCGCCAGCAGCCGCGGACAGGCCTTATATAATTCACCCCTCCACTTT. Its protein is CASSRGQALYNSPLHF. The chain has TRBV5-1 and TRBJ1-6; 7 positions match TRBD1. The V and J ends lost 4 bases and 4 bases, in that order; junction bases with no gene match: 8. The CDR3 has 16 residues. Germline V CDR1 and CDR2: SGHRS, YFSETQ.

This clone was counted a few times. The V and J genes are TRBV6-5 and TRBJ2-2; TRBD1 matches at 8 bases. Germline V gives CDR1 MNHEY, CDR2 SVGAGI. This CDR3 contains 15 residues. With 5 bases clipped from V and 8 bases from J, the junction kept 10 bases outside the gene matches. The CDR3 DNA sequence: TGTGCCAGCAGTGGACAGGGAGGCGGAAGGGGGGAGCTGTTTTTT. Translation gives CASSGQGGGRGELFF.

The chain links TRBV9 to TRBJ2-2; D unclear. V was trimmed by 0 bases and J by 6 bases, leaving 9 bases between them. The CDR3 has 14 amino acids. The V gene's germline CDR1 is SGDLS and CDR2 YYNGEE. In DNA form, the CDR3 reads TGTGCCAGCAGCGTAGTTTACGGGTCCGGGGAGCTGTTTTTT. This codes for CASSVVYGSGELFF.

This clone was detected once. The chain has TRBV6-6 and TRBJ1-2, with TRBD1 matching 8 bases. Germline values: CDR1 MNHNY, CDR2 SVGAGI (reference sequence). This CDR3 comprises 16 residues. V lost 4 bases and J lost 3; bases outside the gene matches: 10. The CDR3 loop reads CASSFDWTGRDYGYTF. The CDR3 DNA reads TGTGCCAGCAGTTTTGATTGGACAGGGAGGGACTATGGCTACACCTTC.

CDR3 sequence reads: CASSQDPGLAGSTYEQYF. CDR3 DNA: TGTGCCAGCAGCCAAGATCCGGGACTAGCGGGATCAACCTACGAGCAGTACTTC. The chain joins TRBV4-2 to TRBJ2-7; TRBD2 agrees at 13 bases. With 0 bases clipped from V and 2 bases from J, the junction kept 7 bases outside the gene matches. CDR3 size: 18 residues. Germline loops: CDR1 LGHNA, CDR2 YNFKEQ.

The V and J genes are TRBV9 and TRBJ1-3; D is possibly TRBD1 (6 bases). From germline, CDR1 is SGDLS and CDR2 YYNGEE. The CDR3 contains 15 residues. V lost 1 base and J 4 bases, leaving 12 bases between the germline ends. The CDR3, as DNA: TGTGCCAGCAGCGTAACAGGGTCAGCAGGAAACACCATATATTTT. Translation gives CASSVTGSAGNTIYF.

This chain connects TRBV14 to TRBJ1-1; a possible D gene is TRBD1 (5 bases). From germline, CDR1 is SGHDN and CDR2 FVKESK. The CDR3 is 15 amino acids. V was trimmed by 4 bases and J by 4 bases, leaving 16 bases between them. The CDR3 spells CASSPTGRSATEAFF. The CDR3 DNA reads as TGTGCCAGCAGCCCTACAGGAAGGTCCGCCACTGAAGCTTTCTTT.